Sequencing of this T cell receptor beta chain was carried out in a study of CD8 T cells in Susac syndrome. Germline V CDR1 and CDR2: DFQATT, SNEGSKA (reference sequence). V shed 4 bases and J shed 1 base, with 17 bases lying between them. The CDR3 sequence is 17 residues long. Random hexamers were used to reverse transcribe the RNA input (0.5 to 1 ug). Coverage of TCR beta CDR3 amplification by immunoSEQ multiplex PCR extended to 54 Vbeta and 13 Jbeta. Via MiXCR, TCRdb re-called the immunoSEQ multiplex PCR reads, giving one row per CDR3 protein. The table shows approximately 280,000 distinct CDR3 sequences, with around 84% occurring only once. Sequencing targeted TCR beta in blood CD8+ and CD4+ T cells. Both CD4+ and CD8+ T cells were negatively isolated, and TEMRA cells underwent FACS enrichment.

This sequence originates from a human donor with multiple sclerosis. The rearrangement joins TRBV20-1 to TRBJ2-6, with D perhaps being TRBD1 or TRBD2 (5 bases each). The sample taken for sequencing was CD8+ T cells from PBMCs. The CDR3 reads CSAKTPGRPSGANVLTF. CDR3 coding DNA: TGCAGTGCTAAAACACCGGGGCGGCCATCTGGGGCCAACGTCCTGACTTTC.